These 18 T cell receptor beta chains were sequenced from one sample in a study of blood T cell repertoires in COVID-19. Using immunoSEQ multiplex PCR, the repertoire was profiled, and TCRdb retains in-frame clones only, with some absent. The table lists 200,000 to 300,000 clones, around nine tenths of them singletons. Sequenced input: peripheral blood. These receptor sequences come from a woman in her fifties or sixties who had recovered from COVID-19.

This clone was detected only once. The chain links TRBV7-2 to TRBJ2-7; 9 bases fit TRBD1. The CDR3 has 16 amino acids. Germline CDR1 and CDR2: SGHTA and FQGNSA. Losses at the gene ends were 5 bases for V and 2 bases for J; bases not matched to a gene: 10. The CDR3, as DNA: TGTGCCAGCAGCGGCAGGACAGGGGAAGTAGCCTACGAGCAGTACTTC. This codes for CASSGRTGEVAYEQYF.

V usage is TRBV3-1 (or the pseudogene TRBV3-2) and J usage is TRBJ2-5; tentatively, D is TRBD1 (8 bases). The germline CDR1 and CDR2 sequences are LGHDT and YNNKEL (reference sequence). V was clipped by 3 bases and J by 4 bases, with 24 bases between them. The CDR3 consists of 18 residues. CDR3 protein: CASSHSTSTGEGGETQYF. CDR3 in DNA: TGTGCCAGCAGCCATAGCACCTCGACAGGGGAGGGGGGAGAGACCCAGTACTTC.

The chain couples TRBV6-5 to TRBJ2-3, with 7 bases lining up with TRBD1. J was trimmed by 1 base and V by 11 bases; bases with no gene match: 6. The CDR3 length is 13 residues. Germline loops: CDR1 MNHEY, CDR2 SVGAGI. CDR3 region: CAVRDSGTDTQYF. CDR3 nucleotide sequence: TGTGCCGTCCGGGACAGCGGCACAGATACGCAGTATTTT.

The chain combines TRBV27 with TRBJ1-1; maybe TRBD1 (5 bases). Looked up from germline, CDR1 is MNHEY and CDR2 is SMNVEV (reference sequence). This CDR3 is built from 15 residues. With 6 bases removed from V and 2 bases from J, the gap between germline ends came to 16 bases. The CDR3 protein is CASSQNPTGNTEAFF. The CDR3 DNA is TGTGCCAGCAGCCAGAACCCTACAGGTAACACTGAAGCTTTCTTT.

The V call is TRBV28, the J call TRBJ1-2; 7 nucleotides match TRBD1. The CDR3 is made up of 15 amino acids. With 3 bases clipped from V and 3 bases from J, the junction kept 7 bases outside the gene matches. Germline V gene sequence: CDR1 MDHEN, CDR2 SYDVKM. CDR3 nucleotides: TGTGCCAGCAGTTTGTCTTCCGGGACAGACTATGGCTACACCTTC. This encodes CASSLSSGTDYGYTF.

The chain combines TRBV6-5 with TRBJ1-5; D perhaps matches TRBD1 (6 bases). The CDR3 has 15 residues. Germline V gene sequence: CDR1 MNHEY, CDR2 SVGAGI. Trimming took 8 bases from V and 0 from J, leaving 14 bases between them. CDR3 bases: TGTGCCAGCGGGGGGGGGCAGTATAGCAATCAGCCCCAGCATTTT. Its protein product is CASGGGQYSNQPQHF.

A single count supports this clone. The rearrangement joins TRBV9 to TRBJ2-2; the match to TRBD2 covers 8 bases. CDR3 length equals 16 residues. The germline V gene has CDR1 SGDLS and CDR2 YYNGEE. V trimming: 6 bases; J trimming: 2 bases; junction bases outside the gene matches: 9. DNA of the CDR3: TGTGCCAGCACCACGGGAAGCGGGGGAAACACCGGGGAGCTGTTTTTT. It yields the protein CASTTGSGGNTGELFF.

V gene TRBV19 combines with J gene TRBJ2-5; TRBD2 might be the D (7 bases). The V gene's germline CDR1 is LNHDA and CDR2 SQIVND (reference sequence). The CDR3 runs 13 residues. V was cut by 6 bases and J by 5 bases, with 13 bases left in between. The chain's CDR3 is CASRLGGAETQYF. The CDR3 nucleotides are TGTGCCAGTAGATTGGGGGGGGCCGAGACCCAGTACTTC.

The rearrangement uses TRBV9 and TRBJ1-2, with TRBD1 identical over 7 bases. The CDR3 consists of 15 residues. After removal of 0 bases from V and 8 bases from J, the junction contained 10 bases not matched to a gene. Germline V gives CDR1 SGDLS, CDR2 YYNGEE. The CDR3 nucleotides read TGTGCCAGCAGCGTAGAAGGGACAGAGGTTGGCGGCTACACCTTC. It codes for CASSVEGTEVGGYTF.

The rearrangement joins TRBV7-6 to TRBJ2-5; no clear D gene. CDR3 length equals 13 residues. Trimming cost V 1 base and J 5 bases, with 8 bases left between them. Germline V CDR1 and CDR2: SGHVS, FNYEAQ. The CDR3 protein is CASSLGVLETQYF. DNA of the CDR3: TGTGCCAGCAGCTTAGGTGTACTGGAGACCCAGTACTTC.

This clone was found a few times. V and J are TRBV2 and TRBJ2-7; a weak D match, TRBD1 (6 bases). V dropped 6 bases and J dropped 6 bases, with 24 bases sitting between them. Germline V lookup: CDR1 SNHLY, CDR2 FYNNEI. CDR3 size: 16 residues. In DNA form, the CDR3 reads TGTGCCAGCAGCCACTCCAGGGAACAGGGTTGGGGCGAGCAGTACTTC. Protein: CASSHSREQGWGEQYF.

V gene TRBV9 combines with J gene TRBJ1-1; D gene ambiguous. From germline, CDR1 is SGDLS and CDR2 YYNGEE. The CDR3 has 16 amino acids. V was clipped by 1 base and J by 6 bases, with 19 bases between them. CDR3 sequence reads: CASSVRGDVSTAEAFF. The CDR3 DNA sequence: TGTGCCAGCAGCGTACGCGGCGATGTTTCTACGGCTGAAGCTTTCTTT.

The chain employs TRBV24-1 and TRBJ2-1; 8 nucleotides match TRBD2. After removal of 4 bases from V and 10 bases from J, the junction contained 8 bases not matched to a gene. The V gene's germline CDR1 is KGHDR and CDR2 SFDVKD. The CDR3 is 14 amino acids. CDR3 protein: CATSELGTRGEQFF. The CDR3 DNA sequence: TGTGCCACCAGTGAGCTTGGGACTAGGGGCGAGCAGTTCTTC.

CDR3 sequence (DNA): TGTGCCAGCAGGACGAACACAGGGGTGAACACTGAAGCTTTCTTT. Protein: CASRTNTGVNTEAFF. This chain connects TRBV7-2 to TRBJ1-1, with 7 bases aligning to TRBD1. Trimming cost V 6 bases and J 0 bases; bases outside gene matches: 7. Germline V gives CDR1 SGHTA, CDR2 FQGNSA. This CDR3 comprises 15 residues.

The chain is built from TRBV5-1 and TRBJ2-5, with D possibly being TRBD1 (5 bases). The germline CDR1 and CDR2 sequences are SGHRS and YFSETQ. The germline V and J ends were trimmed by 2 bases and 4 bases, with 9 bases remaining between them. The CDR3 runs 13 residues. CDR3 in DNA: TGCGCCAGCAGCTTCCAGGGAAGAGAGACCCAGTACTTC. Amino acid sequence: CASSFQGRETQYF.

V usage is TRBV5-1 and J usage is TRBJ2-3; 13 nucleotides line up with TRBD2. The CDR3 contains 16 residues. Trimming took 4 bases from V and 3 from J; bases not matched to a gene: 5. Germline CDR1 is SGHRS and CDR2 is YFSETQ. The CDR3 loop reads CASSLRTSGGTDTQYF. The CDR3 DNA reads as TGCGCCAGCAGCCTGCGGACTAGCGGGGGTACAGATACGCAGTATTTT.

CDR3 sequence: CASSFKQDLFSPLHF. DNA for the CDR3: TGTGCCAGCAGCTTCAAACAGGACCTGTTTTCACCCCTCCACTTT. The V and J genes are TRBV7-3 and TRBJ1-6, with D perhaps matching TRBD1 (5 bases). V dropped 3 bases and J dropped 9 bases, with 15 bases sitting between them. The V gene's germline CDR1 is SGHTA and CDR2 FQGTGA. The CDR3 length is 15 residues.

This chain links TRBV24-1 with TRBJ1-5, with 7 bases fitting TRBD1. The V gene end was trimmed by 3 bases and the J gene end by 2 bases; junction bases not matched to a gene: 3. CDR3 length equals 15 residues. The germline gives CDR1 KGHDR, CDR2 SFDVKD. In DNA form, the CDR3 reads TGTGCCACCAGTGATCAGGGGGATCGCAATCAGCCCCAGCATTTT. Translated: CATSDQGDRNQPQHF.